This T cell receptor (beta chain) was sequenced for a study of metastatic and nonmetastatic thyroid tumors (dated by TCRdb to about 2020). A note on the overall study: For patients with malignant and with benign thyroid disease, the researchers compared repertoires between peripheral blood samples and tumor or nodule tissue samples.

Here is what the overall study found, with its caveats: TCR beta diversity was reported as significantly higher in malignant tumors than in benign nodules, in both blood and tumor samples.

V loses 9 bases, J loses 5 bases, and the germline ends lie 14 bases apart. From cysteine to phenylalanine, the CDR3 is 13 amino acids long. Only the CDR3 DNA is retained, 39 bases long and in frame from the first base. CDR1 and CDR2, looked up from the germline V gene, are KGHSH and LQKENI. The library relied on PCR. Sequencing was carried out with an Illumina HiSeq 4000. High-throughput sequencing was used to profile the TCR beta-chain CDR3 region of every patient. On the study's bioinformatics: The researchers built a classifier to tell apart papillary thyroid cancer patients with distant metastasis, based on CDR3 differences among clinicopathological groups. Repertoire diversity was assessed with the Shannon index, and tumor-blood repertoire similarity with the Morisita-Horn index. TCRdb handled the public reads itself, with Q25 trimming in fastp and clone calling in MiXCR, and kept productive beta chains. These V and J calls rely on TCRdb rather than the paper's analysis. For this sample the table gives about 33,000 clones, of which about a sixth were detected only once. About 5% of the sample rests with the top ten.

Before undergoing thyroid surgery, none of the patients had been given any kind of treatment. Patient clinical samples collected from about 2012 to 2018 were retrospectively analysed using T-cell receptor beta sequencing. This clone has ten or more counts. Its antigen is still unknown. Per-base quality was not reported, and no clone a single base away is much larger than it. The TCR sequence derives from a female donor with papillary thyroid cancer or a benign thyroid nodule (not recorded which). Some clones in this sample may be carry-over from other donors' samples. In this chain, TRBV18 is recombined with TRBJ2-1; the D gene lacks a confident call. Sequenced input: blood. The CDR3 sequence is CASHVSSDNEQFF. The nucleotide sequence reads TGTGCCAGTCACGTAAGCAGCGACAATGAGCAGTTCTTC. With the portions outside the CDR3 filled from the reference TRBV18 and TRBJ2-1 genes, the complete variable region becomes NAGVMQNPRHLVRRRGQEARLRCSPMKGHSHVYWYRQLPEEGLKFMVYLQKENIIDESGMPKERFSAEFPKEGPSILRIQQVVRGDSAAYFCASHVSSDNEQFFGPGTRLTVL.